This T cell receptor beta chain comes out of a study of CD8 T cells in Susac syndrome. As for the study in general: When blood was drawn, the patients with Susac syndrome were therapy-naive, on corticosteroids, or on intravenous immunoglobulin alone.

With random hexamers, reverse transcription was performed on about 0.5 to 1 ug of RNA. With immunoSEQ multiplex PCR, TCR beta CDR3 was amplified across 54 Vbeta and 13 Jbeta. Via MiXCR, TCRdb re-called the immunoSEQ multiplex PCR reads, giving one row per CDR3 protein. The sample has around 130,000 distinct CDR3 sequences, about 94% seen once; the top ten hold about 0.28%. Per germline, CDR1 GTSNPN and CDR2 SVGIG (reference sequence). V lost 0 bases to trimming and J lost 3 bases; unmatched junction nucleotides: 11. The CDR3 is 19 amino acids. Peripheral blood CD8+ and CD4+ T cells were profiled by TCR beta sequencing. TEMRA cells were FACS-enriched, with CD8+ and CD4+ T cells isolated negatively.

J is TRBJ2-1 and V is TRBV30, with 13 nucleotides matching TRBD2. Input material: CD8+ T cells from PBMCs. The sequence was obtained from a human donor with Susac syndrome. The DNA of the CDR3 is TGTGCCTGGAGTGTACAGTACGCGGGACTAGCGGGACTCTACAATGAGCAGTTCTTC. This codes for CAWSVQYAGLAGLYNEQFF.